This TCR beta chain was identified in a study of OX40 agonist ivuxolimab in advanced cancers. Findings and limits, study-wide: Also showing low normalized T-cell clonal expansion were some of the nonresponders.

Regarding this clone: Its target is unknown.

Sequenced by immunoSEQ multiplex PCR; TCRdb stores in-frame clones only, minus some. Among 30,000 to 35,000 clones, roughly 79% were seen once, and the ten largest hold around 1.4%. Prior autoimmune disease or systemic immunosuppression barred patients. With baseline, cycle 4 day 1, and cycle 7 day 1 as timepoints, blood was sampled. The V end was cut by 3 bases, the J end by 1 base, with 9 bases between. CDR3 length: 15 residues. The germline CDR1 and CDR2 sequences are LNHDA and SQIVND (reference sequence). The J gene is TRBJ2-2, the V gene TRBV19, with D uncertain. The starting material was CD4+ or CD8+ T cells sorted from blood, obtained in a trial of the OX40 agonist ivuxolimab. The source of this sequence is an adult with an advanced solid tumor such as melanoma, head and neck, liver or kidney cancer. The CDR3: CASSMGIMNTGELFF. CDR3 DNA: TGTGCCAGTAGTATGGGGATTATGAACACCGGGGAGCTGTTTTTT.